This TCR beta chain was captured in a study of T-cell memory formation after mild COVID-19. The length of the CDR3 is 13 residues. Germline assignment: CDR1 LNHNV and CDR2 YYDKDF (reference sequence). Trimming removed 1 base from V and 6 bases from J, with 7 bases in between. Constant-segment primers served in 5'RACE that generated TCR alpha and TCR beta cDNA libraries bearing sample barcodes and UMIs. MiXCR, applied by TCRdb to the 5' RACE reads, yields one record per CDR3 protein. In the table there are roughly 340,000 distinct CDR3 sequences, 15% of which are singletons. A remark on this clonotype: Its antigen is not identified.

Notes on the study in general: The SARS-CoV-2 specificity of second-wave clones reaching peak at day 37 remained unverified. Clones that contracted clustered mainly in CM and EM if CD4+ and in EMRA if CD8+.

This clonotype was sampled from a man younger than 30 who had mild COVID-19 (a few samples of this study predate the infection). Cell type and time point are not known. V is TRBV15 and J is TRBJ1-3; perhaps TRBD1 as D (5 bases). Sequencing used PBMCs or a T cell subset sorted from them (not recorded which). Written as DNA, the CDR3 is TGTGCCACCAGCAGAGTGACAGCAAACACCATATATTTT. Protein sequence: CATSRVTANTIYF.